This T cell receptor beta chain appears in the sequencing data of a study of T cell responses to AZD1222 COVID-19 vaccine. The germline V gene encodes CDR1 SGHNT and CDR2 YENEEA. The CDR3 consists of 12 residues. Trimming cost V 0 bases and J 9 bases, with 6 bases left between them. The method was immunoSEQ multiplex PCR; TCRdb's version includes in-frame clones alone and lacks a portion of them. The data contain about 130,000 clones, around 91% of them singletons. Study-wide points: Among AZD1222 vaccinees, only 5 to 7 were seropositive at baseline. Every sample of the repertoires postdated the peak T cell response.

Notes on this clone: Its antigen remains unknown.

The V call is TRBV11-3, the J call TRBJ2-1; the D is unclear. The clonotype originates from an adult in good health. Sequencing used peripheral blood, obtained on day 0 of MenACWY control vaccination. The CDR3 loop is CASSLDPGEQFF. The CDR3 DNA reads as TGTGCCAGCAGCTTAGATCCAGGTGAGCAGTTCTTC.